These 27 T cell receptor beta chains were all obtained from the same sample, sequenced in a study of molecular identifiers for immune sequencing clone quantification. Each CDR3 protein is one row after TCRdb ran MiXCR on the PCR reads. Altogether hundreds of thousands of distinct CDR3 sequences are present, about 25% being singletons, with the ten largest covering 0.7% to 0.95%. The material sequenced was naive CD8+ T cells from blood, with Jurkat cell RNA spiked in. Sample subset: FACS-sorted CD8+CD4-CCR7+CD45RA+ naive T cells. Receptors originate from a human donor in good health. Some libraries in this study had Jurkat cell RNA spiked in.

Note on this clonotype: A much bigger clone sits one base away, suggesting this may be a read error. In nucleotides, the CDR3 is TGTGCCAGCAGCTACAGGGGGCAAACCTACGAGCAGTACTTC. This sequence encodes CASSYRGQTYEQYF. The J gene is TRBJ2-7, the V gene TRBV28; 9 nucleotides line up with TRBD1. With V trimmed by 6 bases and J by 2 bases, 5 bases remained unmatched. This CDR3 is built from 14 residues. Per germline, CDR1 MDHEN and CDR2 SYDVKM.

This clonotype was counted at least ten times. V and J are TRBV29-1 and TRBJ2-7; a weak D match, TRBD2 (5 bases). The CDR3 sequence is 9 residues long. The V end was cut by 6 bases, the J end by 12 bases, with 12 bases between. CDR1 and CDR2 (germline): SQVTM, ANQGSEA. CDR3 nucleotides: TGCAGCGTCGATCCCGGAGGGTACTTC. This sequence encodes CSVDPGGYF.

This clonotype appeared many times. The V and J genes are TRBV5-1 and TRBJ2-3; TRBD1 matches at 10 bases. This CDR3 is built from 19 residues. Germline V gene lookup returns CDR1 SGHRS and CDR2 YFSETQ. V lost 4 bases, J lost 1 base, and 15 bases stayed unmatched. CDR3 DNA: TGCGCCAGCAGCGCCCCGGGACAGGGGTTGTTACTCGGCACAGATACGCAGTATTTT. Protein sequence: CASSAPGQGLLLGTDTQYF.

Concerning this clonotype itself: A single base separates this from a much larger clone, so it may be a read error. This chain joins TRBV24-1 and TRBJ1-5; D uncertain. V was shortened by 3 bases and J by 6 bases, with 11 bases between the two germline ends. Per the germline V gene, CDR1 is KGHDR and CDR2 is SFDVKD. The CDR3 extends over 14 amino acids. The CDR3 sequence: CATSDPVAGQPQHF. The CDR3 DNA is TGTGCCACCAGTGATCCAGTGGCTGGTCAGCCCCAGCATTTT.

Many counts were recorded for this clonotype. V usage is TRBV7-2 and J usage is TRBJ2-7; a possible D gene is TRBD2 (6 bases). From germline, CDR1 is SGHTA and CDR2 FQGNSA. This CDR3 has 13 residues. V dropped 6 bases and J dropped 2 bases, with 11 bases sitting between them. The CDR3 protein is CASSWDLAYEQYF. The CDR3 DNA is TGTGCCAGCAGTTGGGACTTGGCCTACGAGCAGTACTTC.

The rearrangement links TRBV13 to TRBJ2-1, with 15 nucleotides matching TRBD2. With 4 bases clipped from V and 6 bases from J, the junction kept 4 bases outside the gene matches. Germline V CDR1 and CDR2: PRHDT, FYEKMQ (reference sequence). The length of the CDR3 is 16 residues. This CDR3 reads CASSWGTSGGFNEQFF. The CDR3 DNA is TGTGCCAGCAGCTGGGGGACTAGCGGGGGGTTCAATGAGCAGTTCTTC. Drawing the rest from reference TRBV13 and TRBJ2-1, the complete variable domain is AAGVIQSPRHLIKEKRETATLKCYPIPRHDTVYWYQQGPGQDPQFLISFYEKMQSDKGSIPDRFSAQQFSDYHSELNMSSLELGDSALYFCASSWGTSGGFNEQFFGPGTRLTVL.

As for this clonotype: Being one base from a much bigger clone, this may be a read error. The chain links TRBV29-1 to TRBJ2-1; D may be TRBD2 (6 bases). The ends were cut back, 8 bases at V and 6 bases at J, with 17 bases in the middle. Germline V CDR1 and CDR2: SQVTM, ANQGSEA. The CDR3 consists of 13 residues. The chain's CDR3 is CSFRRLDSNEQFF. The CDR3 nucleotides are TGCAGCTTCCGCCGACTAGATAGCAATGAGCAGTTCTTC.

Remarks on this clonotype: A much larger clone lies a single base off, so this may be a read error. The chain recombines TRBV19 with TRBJ2-4; no definite D call. V dropped 11 bases and J dropped 5 bases, with 10 bases sitting between them. The CDR3 spans 11 residues. The germline V gene has CDR1 LNHDA and CDR2 SQIVND (reference sequence). CDR3 region: CACTGQNIQYF. CDR3 nucleotides: TGTGCCTGTACCGGTCAAAACATTCAGTACTTC.

About this clonotype: A much larger clone lies one base from this, so it may be a read error. The chain links TRBV7-9 to TRBJ1-5; D is unresolved. Trimming pared 3 bases from V and 7 bases from J, leaving 10 bases between. Germline CDR1 reads SEHNR; CDR2 reads FQNEAQ (reference sequence). There are 13 residues in the CDR3. The CDR3 sequence is CASSFAAEQPQHF. The CDR3 DNA sequence: TGTGCCAGCAGCTTCGCAGCAGAGCAGCCCCAGCATTTT. The variable domain in full, completed from reference TRBV7-9 and TRBJ1-5, reads DTGVSQNPRHKITKRGQNVTFRCDPISEHNRLYWYRQTLGQGPEFLTYFQNEAQLEKSRLLSDRFSAERPKGSFSTLEIQRTEQGDSAMYLCASSFAAEQPQHFGDGTRLSIL.

The chain joins TRBV27 to TRBJ2-7; TRBD1 matches at 8 bases. Per the germline V gene, CDR1 is MNHEY and CDR2 is SMNVEV (reference sequence). The CDR3 contains 14 residues. V lost 2 bases and J lost 3; bases outside the gene matches: 3. CDR3 sequence: CASSLTTGGYEQYF. CDR3 DNA sequence: TGTGCCAGCAGTTTAACTACAGGGGGCTACGAGCAGTACTTC.

Regarding this clonotype: Given a much more abundant clone one base away, this may be a read error. The rearrangement joins TRBV13 to TRBJ2-3; 13 nucleotides line up with TRBD2. CDR1 is PRHDT, CDR2 FYEKMQ, per germline (reference sequence). With 5 bases clipped from V and 7 bases from J, the junction kept 9 bases outside the gene matches. The CDR3 has 16 residues. CDR3 amino acids: CASSLTGLAGTYTQYF. CDR3 coding DNA: TGTGCCAGCAGCCTAACGGGACTAGCGGGGACTTATACGCAGTATTTT.

This clonotype was picked up many times. This sequence joins TRBV12-3 or TRBV12-4 and TRBJ1-1; D gene ambiguous. V lost 7 bases to trimming and J lost 1 base, with 10 bases between them. The CDR3 consists of 13 residues. This chain's CDR3 is CASTWNWNTEAFF. The CDR3 coding sequence is TGTGCCAGCACATGGAATTGGAACACTGAAGCTTTCTTT.

As regards this clonotype: One junction end does not reproduce the germline sequence, and a read error may be involved. This rearrangement joins TRBV7-6 to TRBJ2-7; D is undetermined. This CDR3 has 15 amino acids. Looked up from germline, CDR1 is SGHVS and CDR2 is FNYEAQ. CDR3 nucleotides: TGTGCCAGCAGCCCCCCCATGGGTCCTCCCTACGAGCAGTGCTTC. Its protein is CASSPPMGPPYEQCF.

This clonotype was detected only once. An end of the junction differs from the germline gene, which may be a read error. This sequence joins TRBV3-1 and TRBJ2-2; possibly TRBD1 or TRBD2 for D (5 bases each). The germline V gene encodes CDR1 LGHDT and CDR2 YNNKEL (reference sequence). The CDR3 consists of 16 residues. The CDR3 sequence is CASSPLEVRGTEELFF. CDR3 DNA sequence: TGTGCCAGCAGCCCTCTCGAAGTTCGGGGCACCGAGGAGCTGTTTTTT.

The rearrangement joins TRBV6-1 to TRBJ2-3; 9 bases fit TRBD2. Looked up from germline, CDR1 is MNHNS and CDR2 is SASEGT. The ends lost 7 bases at V and 0 bases at J; junction bases unmatched: 8. The CDR3 length is 16 residues. The CDR3 sequence is CASTKTSGRSTDTQYF. The DNA of the CDR3 is TGTGCCAGCACCAAAACTAGCGGGCGAAGCACAGATACGCAGTATTTT.

Regarding this clonotype: A much bigger clone sits one base away, suggesting this may be a read error. The chain joins TRBV18 to TRBJ2-5, with no clear D. The germline V and J ends were trimmed by 4 bases and 0 bases, with 9 bases remaining between them. This CDR3 has 14 amino acids. CDR1 and CDR2 from the germline V gene are KGHSH and LQKENI. The CDR3 DNA follows: TGTGCCAGCTCACTAACAGAGTACCAAGAGACCCAGTACTTC. It is translated as CASSLTEYQETQYF.

A few counts support this clonotype. The V and J genes are TRBV5-6 and TRBJ2-1; D is uncertain. Trimming took 4 bases from V and 6 from J, leaving 17 bases between them. The CDR3 has 15 residues. Germline-derived CDR1 and CDR2 are SGHDT and YYEEEE. In DNA, the CDR3 is TGTGCCAGCAGCCCCGGGTCCCTTCCCCCCAATGAGCAGTTCTTC. Translation gives CASSPGSLPPNEQFF. Full variable domain (missing parts from reference TRBV5-6 and TRBJ2-1): DAGVTQSPTHLIKTRGQQVTLRCSPKSGHDTVSWYQQALGQGPQFIFQYYEEEERQRGNFPDRFSGHQFPNYSSELNVNALLLGDSALYLCASSPGSLPPNEQFFGPGTRLTVL.

This chain connects TRBV6-5 to TRBJ1-1; TRBD1 might be the D (5 bases). V lost 6 bases to trimming and J lost 6 bases, with 14 bases between them. The germline gives CDR1 MNHEY, CDR2 SVGAGI. CDR3 size: 13 residues. CDR3 bases: TGTGCCAGCAGCATGTGGCAGGGATCTGAAGCTTTCTTT. It specifies CASSMWQGSEAFF.

Comments on this clonotype: Since a much larger clone is just one base distant, this may be a read error. The rearrangement uses TRBV27 and TRBJ1-1; D not resolved. V was pared by 8 bases and J by 4 bases, with 17 bases between. The germline V gene has CDR1 MNHEY and CDR2 SMNVEV (reference sequence). This CDR3 region has 14 residues. CDR3 residues: CASGSSIGFTEAFF. DNA for the CDR3: TGTGCCAGCGGTTCAAGTATTGGTTTCACTGAAGCTTTCTTT.

This clonotype was detected ten times or more. The chain uses TRBV5-1 and TRBJ2-7; no clear D. This CDR3 contains 13 residues. The V and J ends lost 4 bases and 4 bases respectively, with 12 bases between them. The germline CDR1 and CDR2 sequences are SGHRS and YFSETQ. CDR3 region: CASSAGPLYEQYF. The CDR3 bases are TGCGCCAGCAGCGCTGGACCGCTATACGAGCAGTACTTC.

This clonotype was found a few times. This chain joins TRBV7-2 and TRBJ2-1; D ambiguous. Trimming removed 2 bases at V and 2 bases at J, with 10 bases between. The germline V gene has CDR1 SGHTA and CDR2 FQGNSA. This CDR3 comprises 15 residues. The DNA for the CDR3 is TGTGCCAGCAGCTTAATAACGAACCCCTACAATGAGCAGTTCTTC. Amino acids: CASSLITNPYNEQFF.

This clonotype appeared a few times. This rearrangement joins TRBV19 to TRBJ1-1; D is uncertain. Per the germline V gene, CDR1 is LNHDA and CDR2 is SQIVND (reference sequence). This CDR3 comprises 13 residues. The V end was cut by 5 bases, the J end by 3 bases, with 10 bases between. The CDR3 DNA reads as TGTGCCAGTAGTGAGGTAGGGTACACTGAAGCTTTCTTT. The encoded protein is CASSEVGYTEAFF.

The chain has TRBV9 and TRBJ2-2; D remains ambiguous. CDR1 SGDLS and CDR2 YYNGEE come from the germline V gene. This CDR3 contains 18 residues. V was clipped by 2 bases and J by 0 bases, with 17 bases between them. The CDR3 DNA sequence: TGTGCCAGCAGCGTCCCCGCCACTACTCCAGCGAACACCGGGGAGCTGTTTTTT. Amino acids: CASSVPATTPANTGELFF.

The gene calls are TRBV28 and TRBJ1-1, with D uncertain. Trimming cost V 8 bases and J 4 bases, with 11 bases left between them. CDR3 length equals 12 residues. The germline CDR1 and CDR2 sequences are MDHEN and SYDVKM. CDR3 protein: CASWTVGTEAFF. In DNA form, the CDR3 reads TGTGCCAGCTGGACGGTGGGCACTGAAGCTTTCTTT.

This clonotype was detected many times. This rearrangement joins TRBV15 to TRBJ1-1, with 10 nucleotides matching TRBD1. J lost 2 bases, V lost 8 bases, and 2 bases had no gene match. CDR1 LNHNV and CDR2 YYDKDF come from the germline V gene (reference sequence). The CDR3 has 13 amino acids. CDR3 DNA: TGTGCCACCCGGGACAGGGGTAACACTGAAGCTTTCTTT. This encodes CATRDRGNTEAFF. Based on the CDR3 plus reference TRBV15 and TRBJ1-1, the full variable domain is DAMVIQNPRYQVTQFGKPVTLSCSQTLNHNVMYWYQQKSSQAPKLLFHYYDKDFNNEADTPDNFQSRRPNTSFCFLDIRSPGLGDTAMYLCATRDRGNTEAFFGQGTRLTVV.

The sample holds many counts of this clonotype. The chain is built from TRBV13 and TRBJ2-5; D might be TRBD1 or TRBD2, each matching 6 bases. CDR1 and CDR2 (germline): PRHDT, FYEKMQ (reference sequence). The CDR3 has 17 residues. V lost 4 bases and J lost 1, with 19 bases in between. This chain's CDR3 is CASSCLGGGLLQETQYF. The CDR3, as DNA: TGTGCCAGCAGCTGCCTCGGGGGCGGGCTACTCCAAGAGACCCAGTACTTC.

Many counts were recorded for this clonotype. The chain recombines TRBV30 with TRBJ2-3, with D perhaps given as TRBD1 or TRBD2 (5 bases each). CDR3 length: 14 residues. Germline CDR1 is GTSNPN and CDR2 is SVGIG (reference sequence). Trimming cost V 8 bases and J 0 bases, with 15 bases left between them. The CDR3 sequence: CANWGTGSTDTQYF. The CDR3 DNA follows: TGTGCCAACTGGGGGACGGGAAGCACAGATACGCAGTATTTT.